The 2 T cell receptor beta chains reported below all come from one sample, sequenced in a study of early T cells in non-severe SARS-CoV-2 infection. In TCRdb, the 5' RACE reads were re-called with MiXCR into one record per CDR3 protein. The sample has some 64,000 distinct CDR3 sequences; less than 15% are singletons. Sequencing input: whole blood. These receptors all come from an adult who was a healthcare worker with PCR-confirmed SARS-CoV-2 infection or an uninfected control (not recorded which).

CDR3 protein: CASSAGDRGREKLFF. The DNA of the CDR3 is TGTGCCAGCAGCGCCGGGGACAGGGGAAGAGAAAAACTGTTTTTT. The genes are TRBV7-9 and TRBJ1-4; 10 bases agree with TRBD1. Losses at the gene ends were 5 bases for V and 8 bases for J; bases not matched to a gene: 8. This CDR3 comprises 15 residues. CDR1 is SEHNR and CDR2 is FQNEAQ in the germline V gene (reference sequence).

The CDR3 loop is CASSRTGGSGVSYNEQFF. As DNA, the CDR3 is TGTGCCAGCAGCCGGACGGGAGGCTCCGGTGTCTCCTACAATGAGCAGTTCTTC. This chain joins TRBV7-3 and TRBJ2-1, with TRBD2 matching over 7 bases. Germline V lookup: CDR1 SGHTA, CDR2 FQGTGA. V lost 5 bases, J lost 0 bases, and 13 bases stayed unmatched. This CDR3 is 18 amino acids long.